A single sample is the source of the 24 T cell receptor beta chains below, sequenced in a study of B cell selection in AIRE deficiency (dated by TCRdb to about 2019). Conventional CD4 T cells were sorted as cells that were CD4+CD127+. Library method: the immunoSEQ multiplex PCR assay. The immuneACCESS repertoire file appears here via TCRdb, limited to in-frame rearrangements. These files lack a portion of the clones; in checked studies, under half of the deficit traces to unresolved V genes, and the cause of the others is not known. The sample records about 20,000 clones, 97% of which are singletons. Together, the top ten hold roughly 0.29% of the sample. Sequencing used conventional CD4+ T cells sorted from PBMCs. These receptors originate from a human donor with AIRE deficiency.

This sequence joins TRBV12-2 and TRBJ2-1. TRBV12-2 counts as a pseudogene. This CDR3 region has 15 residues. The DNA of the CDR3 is TGTGCAAGTCGCCCGGGGGCCATTCGATACAATGAGCAGTTCTTC. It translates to CASRPGAIRYNEQFF.

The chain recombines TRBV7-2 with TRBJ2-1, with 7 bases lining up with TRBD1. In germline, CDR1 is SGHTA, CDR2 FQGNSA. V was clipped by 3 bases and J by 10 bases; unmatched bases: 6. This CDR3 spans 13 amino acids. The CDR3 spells CASSFSTGQEQFF. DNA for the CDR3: TGTGCCAGCAGCTTTTCCACGGGACAGGAGCAGTTCTTC.

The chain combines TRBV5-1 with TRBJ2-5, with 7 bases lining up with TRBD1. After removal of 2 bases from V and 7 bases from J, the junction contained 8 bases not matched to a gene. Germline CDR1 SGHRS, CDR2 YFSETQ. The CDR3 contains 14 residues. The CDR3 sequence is CASSFLEGAGTQYF. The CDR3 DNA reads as TGCGCCAGCAGCTTTCTCGAGGGGGCGGGGACCCAGTACTTC.

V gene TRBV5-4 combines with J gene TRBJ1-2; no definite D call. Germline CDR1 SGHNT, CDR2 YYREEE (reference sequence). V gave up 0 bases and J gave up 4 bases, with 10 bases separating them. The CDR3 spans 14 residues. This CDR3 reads CASSLVDDFYGYTF. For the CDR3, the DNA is TGTGCCAGCAGCTTGGTTGATGACTTCTATGGCTACACCTTC.

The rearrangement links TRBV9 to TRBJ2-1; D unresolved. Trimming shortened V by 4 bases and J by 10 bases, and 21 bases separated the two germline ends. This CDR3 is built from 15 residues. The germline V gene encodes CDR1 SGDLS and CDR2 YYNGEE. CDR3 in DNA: TGTGCCAGCAGCCAAGGACCGCACTTCGTCAGGGAGCAGTTCTTC. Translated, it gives CASSQGPHFVREQFF.

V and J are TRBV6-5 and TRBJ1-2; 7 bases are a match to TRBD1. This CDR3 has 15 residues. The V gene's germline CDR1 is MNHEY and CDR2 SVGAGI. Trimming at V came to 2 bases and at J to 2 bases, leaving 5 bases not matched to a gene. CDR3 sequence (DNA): TGTGCCAGCAGTTACGGAACACAGGGGAACTATGGCTACACCTTC. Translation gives CASSYGTQGNYGYTF.

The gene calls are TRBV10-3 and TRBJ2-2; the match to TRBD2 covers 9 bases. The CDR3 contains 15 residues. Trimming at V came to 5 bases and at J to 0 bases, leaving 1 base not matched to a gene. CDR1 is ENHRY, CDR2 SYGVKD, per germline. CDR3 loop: CAISLAGPNTGELFF. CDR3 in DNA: TGTGCCATCAGTCTAGCGGGACCGAACACCGGGGAGCTGTTTTTT.

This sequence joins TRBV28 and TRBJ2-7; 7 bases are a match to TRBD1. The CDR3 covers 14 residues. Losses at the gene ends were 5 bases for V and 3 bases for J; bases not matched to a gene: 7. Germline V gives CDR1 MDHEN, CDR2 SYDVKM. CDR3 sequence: CASSPGQQVYEQYF. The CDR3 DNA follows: TGTGCCAGCAGTCCGGGACAGCAAGTCTACGAGCAGTACTTC.

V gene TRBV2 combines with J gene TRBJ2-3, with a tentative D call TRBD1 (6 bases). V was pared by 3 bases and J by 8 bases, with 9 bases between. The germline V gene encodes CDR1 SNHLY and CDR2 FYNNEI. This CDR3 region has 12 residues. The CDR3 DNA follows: TGTGCCAGCAGTGAGACAGGCGGTACGCAGTATTTT. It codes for CASSETGGTQYF.

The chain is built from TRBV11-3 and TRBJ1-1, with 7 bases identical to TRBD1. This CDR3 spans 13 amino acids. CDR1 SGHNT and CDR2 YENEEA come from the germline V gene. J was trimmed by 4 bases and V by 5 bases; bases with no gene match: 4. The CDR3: CASSTQGGTEAFF. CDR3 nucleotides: TGTGCCAGCAGCACCCAGGGGGGCACTGAAGCTTTCTTT.

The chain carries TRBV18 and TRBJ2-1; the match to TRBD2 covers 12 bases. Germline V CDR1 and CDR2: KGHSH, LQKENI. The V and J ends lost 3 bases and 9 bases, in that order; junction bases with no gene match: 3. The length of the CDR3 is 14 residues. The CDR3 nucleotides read TGTGCCAGCTCACCCGGACTAGCGGGGCTTGAGCAGTTCTTC. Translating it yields CASSPGLAGLEQFF.

CDR3 sequence (DNA): TGTGCCAGCTCATACTCGGGCACAGATACGCAGTATTTT. Translation gives CASSYSGTDTQYF. The rearrangement joins TRBV18 to TRBJ2-3; D gene ambiguous. The length of the CDR3 is 13 residues. CDR1 KGHSH and CDR2 LQKENI come from the germline V gene. Trimming stripped 5 bases from V and 1 base from J, with 7 bases between.

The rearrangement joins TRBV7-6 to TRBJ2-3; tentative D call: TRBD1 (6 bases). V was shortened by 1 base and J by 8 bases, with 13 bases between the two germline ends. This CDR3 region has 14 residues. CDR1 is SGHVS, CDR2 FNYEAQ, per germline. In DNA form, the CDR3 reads TGTGCCAGCAGCTTAGGGGGGCCGTGGGCTACGCAGTATTTT. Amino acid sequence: CASSLGGPWATQYF. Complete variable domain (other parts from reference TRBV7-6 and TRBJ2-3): GAGVSQSPRYKVTKRGQDVALRCDPISGHVSLYWYRQALGQGPEFLTYFNYEAQQDKSGLPNDRFSAERPEGSISTLTIQRTEQRDSAMYRCASSLGGPWATQYFGPGTRLTVL.

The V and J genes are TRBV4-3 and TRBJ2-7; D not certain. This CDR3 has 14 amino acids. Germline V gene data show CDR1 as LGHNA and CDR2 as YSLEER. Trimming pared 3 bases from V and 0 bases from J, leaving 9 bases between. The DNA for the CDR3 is TGCGCCAGCAGCCAGATACAGAGCTCCTACGAGCAGTACTTC. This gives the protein CASSQIQSSYEQYF.

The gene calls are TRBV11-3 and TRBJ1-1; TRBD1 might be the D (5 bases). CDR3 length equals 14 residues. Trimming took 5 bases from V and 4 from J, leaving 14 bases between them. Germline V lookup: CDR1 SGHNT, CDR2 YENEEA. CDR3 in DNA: TGTGCCAGCAGCCCGGGACCCGGGGCCACTGAAGCTTTCTTT. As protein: CASSPGPGATEAFF.

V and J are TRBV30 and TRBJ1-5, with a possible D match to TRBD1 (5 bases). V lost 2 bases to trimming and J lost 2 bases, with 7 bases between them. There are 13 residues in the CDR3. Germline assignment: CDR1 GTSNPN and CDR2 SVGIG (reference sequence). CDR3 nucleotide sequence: TGTGCCTGGAGTTCACAGGGCAATCAGCCCCAGCATTTT. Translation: CAWSSQGNQPQHF.

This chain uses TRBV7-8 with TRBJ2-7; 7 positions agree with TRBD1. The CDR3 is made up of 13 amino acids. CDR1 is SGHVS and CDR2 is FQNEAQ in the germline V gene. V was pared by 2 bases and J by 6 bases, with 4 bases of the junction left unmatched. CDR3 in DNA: TGTGCCAGCAGCTTAAACCCAGGGGGCGAGCAGTACTTC. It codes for CASSLNPGGEQYF.

The CDR3 DNA is TGCGCCAGCGCTAAGGGGGCCGATACGTACTTTAATGAAAAACTGTTTTTT. Its translation: CASAKGADTYFNEKLFF. The chain carries TRBV4-3 and TRBJ1-4; 7 nucleotides align to TRBD1. CDR1 is LGHNA and CDR2 is YSLEER in the germline V gene. This CDR3 is built from 17 residues. V shed 8 bases, J shed 4 bases, and the junction held 16 bases outside the gene matches.

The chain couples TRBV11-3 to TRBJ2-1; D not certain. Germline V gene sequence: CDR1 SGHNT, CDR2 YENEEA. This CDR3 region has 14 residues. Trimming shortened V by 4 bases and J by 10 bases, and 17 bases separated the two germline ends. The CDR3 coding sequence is TGTGCCAGCAGCTCCCGAGGTGTCGCTAAGGAGCAGTTCTTC. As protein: CASSSRGVAKEQFF.

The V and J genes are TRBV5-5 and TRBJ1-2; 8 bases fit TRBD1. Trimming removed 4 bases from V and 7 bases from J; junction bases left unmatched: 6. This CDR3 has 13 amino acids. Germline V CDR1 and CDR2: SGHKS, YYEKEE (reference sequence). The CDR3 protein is CASSGGQASGYTF. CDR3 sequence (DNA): TGTGCCAGCAGCGGGGGACAGGCTAGTGGCTACACCTTC. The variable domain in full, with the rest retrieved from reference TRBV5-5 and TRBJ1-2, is DAGVTQSPTHLIKTRGQQVTLRCSPISGHKSVSWYQQVLGQGPQFIFQYYEKEERGRGNFPDRFSARQFPNYSSELNVNALLLGDSALYLCASSGGQASGYTFGSGTRLTVV.

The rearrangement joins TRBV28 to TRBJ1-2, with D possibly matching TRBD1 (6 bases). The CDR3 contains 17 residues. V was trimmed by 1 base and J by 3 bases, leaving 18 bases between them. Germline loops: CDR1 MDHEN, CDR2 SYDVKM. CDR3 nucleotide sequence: TGTGCCAGCAGTTTATTATTAGAAGGGAGGGGGGACTATGGCTACACCTTC. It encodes CASSLLLEGRGDYGYTF.

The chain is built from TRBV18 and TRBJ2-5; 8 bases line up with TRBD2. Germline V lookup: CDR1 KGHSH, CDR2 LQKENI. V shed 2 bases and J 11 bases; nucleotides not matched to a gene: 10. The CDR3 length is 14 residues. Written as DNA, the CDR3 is TGTGCCAGCTCACCAAATCAAGAAGCGGGAGAGCAGTACTTC. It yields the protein CASSPNQEAGEQYF.

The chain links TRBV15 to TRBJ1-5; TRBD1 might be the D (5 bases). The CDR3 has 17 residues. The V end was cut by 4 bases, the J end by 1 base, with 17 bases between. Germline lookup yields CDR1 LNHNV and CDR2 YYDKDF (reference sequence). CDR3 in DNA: TGTGCCACCAGCACTCCTCGGGGCAGGGCAAGCAATCAGCCCCAGCATTTT. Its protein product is CATSTPRGRASNQPQHF. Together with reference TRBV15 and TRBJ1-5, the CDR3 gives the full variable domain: DAMVIQNPRYQVTQFGKPVTLSCSQTLNHNVMYWYQQKSSQAPKLLFHYYDKDFNNEADTPDNFQSRRPNTSFCFLDIRSPGLGDTAMYLCATSTPRGRASNQPQHFGDGTRLSIL.

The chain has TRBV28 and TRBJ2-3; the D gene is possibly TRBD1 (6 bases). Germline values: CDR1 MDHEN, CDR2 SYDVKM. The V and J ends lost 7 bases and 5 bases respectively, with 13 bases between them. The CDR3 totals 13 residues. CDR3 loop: CASTRQVLDTQYF. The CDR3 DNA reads TGTGCCAGCACCCGACAGGTCCTAGATACGCAGTATTTT.